These 21 T cell receptor beta chains share one sample of origin, sequenced in a study of molecular identifiers for immune sequencing clone quantification. TCRdb re-called the PCR reads through MiXCR, storing one row per CDR3 protein. The repertoire holds about 630,000 distinct CDR3 sequences, with 25% as singletons. Sequenced sample: naive CD8+ T cells from blood, with Jurkat cell RNA spiked in. Subset given: FACS-sorted CD8+CD4-CCR7+CD45RA+ naive T cells. These receptors came from a human donor in good health. Some libraries in this study had Jurkat cell RNA spiked in.

Worth noting for this clonotype: Sequence at one end of the junction differs from germline and may be a read error. The V gene is TRBV9, the J gene TRBJ2-5; no definite D call. The CDR3 has 14 amino acids. Germline CDR1 is SGDLS and CDR2 is YYNGEE. CDR3 sequence (DNA): TGTGCCAGCAGCGTAGTGGCAGAGCAAGAGTCCCAGTACTTC. Translated, it gives CASSVVAEQESQYF.

This clonotype was picked up many times. As DNA, the CDR3 is TGCAGTGCTAGAGATTGGACTAGCGGTACGAGCACAGATACGCAGTATTTT. Its protein product is CSARDWTSGTSTDTQYF. The chain joins TRBV20-1 to TRBJ2-3; 10 bases match TRBD2. The CDR3 has 17 residues. Germline CDR1 reads DFQATT; CDR2 reads SNEGSKA (reference sequence). V shed 0 bases, J shed 0 bases, and the junction held 6 bases outside the gene matches.

This clonotype has a handful of counts. The chain uses TRBV7-2 and TRBJ2-7, with TRBD2 identical over 7 bases. V was clipped by 5 bases and J by 4 bases; unmatched bases: 8. This CDR3 region has 14 residues. Looked up from germline, CDR1 is SGHTA and CDR2 is FQGNSA. CDR3 region: CASSGGGGGYEQYF. The DNA for the CDR3 is TGTGCCAGCAGCGGGGGGGGAGGAGGGTACGAGCAGTACTTC.

The chain is built from TRBV6-9 and TRBJ2-3; TRBD2 aligns across 7 bases. Germline values: CDR1 MNHGY, CDR2 SVAAGI. The V segment lost 7 bases and the J segment 9 bases; nucleotides outside the gene matches: 22. This CDR3 comprises 17 residues. The CDR3, as DNA: TGTGCCAGCACCTACCTCCCGCGGGGGAGTCAAGGTCGGACGCAGTATTTT. Translating it yields CASTYLPRGSQGRTQYF.

In its sample, this clonotype was seen a few times. The chain employs TRBV20-1 and TRBJ2-2; TRBD2 might be the D (5 bases). The CDR3 extends over 15 amino acids. Germline V gene data show CDR1 as DFQATT and CDR2 as SNEGSKA (reference sequence). Deletions cut 4 bases from V and 0 bases from J, with 12 bases between. The CDR3 coding sequence is TGCAGTGCTACGGTACCCGGGACGAACACCGGGGAGCTGTTTTTT. Its translation: CSATVPGTNTGELFF.

CDR3 loop: CASSDLHQQYNEQFF. The CDR3 DNA reads TGTGCCAGCAGCGACCTCCATCAGCAATACAATGAGCAGTTCTTC. The chain recombines TRBV4-2 with TRBJ2-1; D is unclear. This CDR3 spans 15 amino acids. From germline, CDR1 is LGHNA and CDR2 YNFKEQ. The germline V and J ends were trimmed by 5 bases and 4 bases, with 15 bases remaining between them.

As concerns this clonotype: A much bigger clone sits one base away, suggesting this may be a read error. V gene TRBV5-6 combines with J gene TRBJ2-2; D ambiguous. The CDR3 contains 17 residues. Trimming pared 2 bases from V and 0 bases from J, leaving 14 bases between. Germline values: CDR1 SGHDT, CDR2 YYEEEE. CDR3 bases: TGTGCCAGCAGCTTAGATTTCCACGGGCCGAACACCGGGGAGCTGTTTTTT. Its protein is CASSLDFHGPNTGELFF.

This clonotype occurred a few times. V usage is TRBV7-3 and J usage is TRBJ2-7; 8 positions match TRBD2. The V gene's germline CDR1 is SGHTA and CDR2 FQGTGA. The CDR3 extends over 13 amino acids. The J segment lost 6 bases and the V segment lost 5 bases, leaving 6 bases of the junction unmatched. Written as DNA, the CDR3 is TGTGCCAGCAGCCCCTTAGCGGGAAGCGAGCAGTACTTC. This codes for CASSPLAGSEQYF.

The chain is built from TRBV12-3 or TRBV12-4 and TRBJ2-7; no clear D. This CDR3 comprises 13 residues. Trimming took off 5 bases at V and 4 bases at J, with 12 bases between the two ends. CDR3 sequence: CASSPLNGYEQYF. The CDR3 nucleotides are TGTGCCAGCAGTCCCCTCAATGGGTACGAGCAGTACTTC.

As for this clonotype: Just one base apart from a much larger clone, this may be a read error. The V gene is TRBV7-7, the J gene TRBJ2-3; 8 bases align to TRBD2. Germline V CDR1 and CDR2: SSHAT, FNYEAQ (reference sequence). The CDR3 runs 16 residues. The CDR3: CASSLGTGGPTDKQYF. The CDR3 DNA follows: TGTGCTAGCAGCTTAGGAACGGGAGGGCCCACAGATAAGCAGTATTTT.

This clonotype was detected many times. This chain joins TRBV27 and TRBJ1-1; D is possibly TRBD1 (6 bases). V was cut by 11 bases and J by 3 bases, with 10 bases left in between. Germline V CDR1 and CDR2: MNHEY, SMNVEV (reference sequence). The CDR3 spans 11 residues. The CDR3 region has the DNA TGTGCCGGGGGGGCGTACACTGAAGCTTTCTTT. It is translated as CAGGAYTEAFF.

This clonotype was recorded at least ten times. J is TRBJ2-7 and V is TRBV5-5, with D perhaps TRBD1 (6 bases). V was trimmed by 1 base and J by 1 base, leaving 12 bases between them. The CDR3 contains 15 residues. Germline values: CDR1 SGHKS, CDR2 YYEKEE (reference sequence). The CDR3 sequence: CASSLSAGASYEQYF. CDR3 nucleotides: TGTGCCAGCAGCTTGTCGGCAGGGGCGTCCTACGAGCAGTACTTC.

V and J are TRBV4-1 and TRBJ1-6, with a tentative D call TRBD1 (6 bases). Per the germline V gene, CDR1 is MGHRA and CDR2 is YSYEKL. The V end lost 1 base, the J end lost 4 bases, and 11 bases lay between the germline ends. This CDR3 spans 16 amino acids. The CDR3 DNA reads TGCGCCAGCAGCCAAGTCGGGACAAATTATAATTCACCCCTCCACTTT. It encodes CASSQVGTNYNSPLHF.

Remarks on this clonotype: A much larger clone is a single base away; this may be a read error. The chain combines TRBV27 with TRBJ2-5, with D tentatively TRBD1 (6 bases). This CDR3 region has 15 residues. Per germline, CDR1 MNHEY and CDR2 SMNVEV (reference sequence). The CDR3 nucleotides read TGTGCCAGCAGTCCTCGGACAGCCTTCCAAGAGCCCCAGTACTTC. Protein product: CASSPRTAFQEPQYF.

This clonotype was observed at least ten times. The chain has TRBV7-8 and TRBJ1-4; TRBD1 is a possible D gene (6 bases). Looked up from germline, CDR1 is SGHVS and CDR2 is FQNEAQ. The CDR3 contains 14 residues. V lost 5 bases to trimming and J lost 4 bases, with 11 bases between them. In nucleotides, the CDR3 is TGTGCCAGCAGCCCGGACAGCTATAATGAAAAACTGTTTTTT. This gives the protein CASSPDSYNEKLFF.

This clonotype was seen many times. V is TRBV27 and J is TRBJ1-1; the D gene is possibly TRBD1 (6 bases). CDR1 and CDR2 (germline): MNHEY, SMNVEV (reference sequence). The CDR3 runs 16 residues. V was trimmed by 0 bases and J by 6 bases, leaving 17 bases between them. The CDR3 is CASSLSSGGARAEAFF. The CDR3 bases are TGTGCCAGCAGTTTATCGAGTGGGGGGGCGCGAGCTGAAGCTTTCTTT.

This clonotype was seen a handful of times. The V call is TRBV7-9, the J call TRBJ2-2, with a possible D match to TRBD1 (5 bases). The germline V gene encodes CDR1 SEHNR and CDR2 FQNEAQ (reference sequence). V dropped 1 base and J dropped 0 bases, with 15 bases sitting between them. The CDR3 loop spans 18 amino acids. Here the CDR3 DNA reads TGTGCCAGCAGCTTAGTTTCGACAGCTAGATCGAACACCGGGGAGCTGTTTTTT. It encodes CASSLVSTARSNTGELFF. Full variable domain (outside the CDR3, taken from reference TRBV7-9 and TRBJ2-2): DTGVSQNPRHKITKRGQNVTFRCDPISEHNRLYWYRQTLGQGPEFLTYFQNEAQLEKSRLLSDRFSAERPKGSFSTLEIQRTEQGDSAMYLCASSLVSTARSNTGELFFGEGSRLTVL.

This clonotype was counted ten times or more. The J gene is TRBJ1-5, the V gene TRBV19; a possible D gene is TRBD1 (5 bases). Germline V gives CDR1 LNHDA, CDR2 SQIVND (reference sequence). CDR3 length: 15 amino acids. The germline V and J ends were trimmed by 8 bases and 2 bases, with 16 bases remaining between them. CDR3 sequence (DNA): TGTGCCAGTTCCCAGGGTAGGGGAGGCAATCAGCCCCAGCATTTT. It codes for CASSQGRGGNQPQHF.

Many counts were recorded for this clonotype. The gene calls are TRBV30 and TRBJ2-7; TRBD2 matches 8 bases. CDR3 length: 15 residues. Germline CDR1 is GTSNPN and CDR2 is SVGIG (reference sequence). V lost 2 bases and J lost 0; bases outside the gene matches: 6. CDR3 region: CAWSLTSGLSYEQYF. DNA for the CDR3: TGTGCCTGGAGTCTAACTAGCGGCCTCTCCTACGAGCAGTACTTC.

This clonotype was seen ten or more times. The chain has TRBV20-1 and TRBJ2-7, with D uncertain. The CDR3 is 12 amino acids. From germline, CDR1 is DFQATT and CDR2 SNEGSKA (reference sequence). Deletions cut 3 bases from V and 4 bases from J, with 10 bases between. CDR3 in DNA: TGCAGTGCTAGGTTCGCTGGGTACGAGCAGTACTTC. This gives the protein CSARFAGYEQYF.

In the case of this clonotype: A much larger clonotype is one base distant, so this may be a read error. The chain carries TRBV6-5 and TRBJ1-5, with 10 nucleotides matching TRBD1. Germline V gives CDR1 MNHEY, CDR2 SVGAGI. The CDR3 is made up of 15 amino acids. The CDR3 DNA sequence: TGTGACAGCAGCCCTGACAGGGGGCCCAATCAGCCCCAGCATTTT. Residues: CDSSPDRGPNQPQHF.